The present T cell receptor (beta chain) was sequenced within a study of human CD8 memory T cell subsets. Germline V gives CDR1 MNHEY, CDR2 SVGAGI. The CDR3 consists of 16 residues. Sequencing libraries of TCR beta were made by UMI-labeled 5' RACE. Using the 5' RACE reads, TCRdb records one entry per CDR3 protein without DNA. In total, the table holds thousands of distinct CDR3 sequences. The sequencing sample was made of CD8+ effector memory T cells (TEM) sorted from PBMCs. This sample's subset: effector memory CD8 T cells, CCR7- CD45RO+ CD95+. The origin of this receptor is a human donor in good health. The gene calls are TRBV6-5 and TRBJ1-5; there is no DNA to check the TCRdb D call of TRBD1. The CDR3 sequence is CASRAGTGGFNQPQHF.